These 17 T cell receptor beta chains originate from one sample sequenced in a study of T cells in Graves' hyperthyroidism and ophthalmopathy. Template material for amplifying TCR beta CDR3 regions consisted of RNA transcripts. Using the HTBI primer set, a first-round RT-PCR was run on the TCR CDR3. TCRdb re-analysed the multiplex PCR reads in MiXCR, keeping a single row per CDR3 protein. The sample lists approximately 430,000 distinct CDR3 sequences, around 16% occurring once. Specimen: blood. The source of these receptors is a woman younger than 35 with Graves' hyperthyroidism.

About this clonotype: A much larger clonotype is one base distant, so this may be a read error. V usage is TRBV6-1 and J usage is TRBJ2-7; 8 bases line up with TRBD1. Unmatched junction bases numbered 10, after V lost 6 bases and J lost 3 bases. The CDR3 totals 15 residues. The V gene's germline CDR1 is MNHNS and CDR2 SASEGT. CDR3 loop: CASSPRGLGIYEQYF. For the CDR3, the DNA is TGTGCCAGCAGCCCCAGGGGGCTAGGAATCTACGAGCAGTACTTC.

This clonotype was counted ten times or more. The chain links TRBV28 to TRBJ2-1; no clear D gene. CDR3 length: 14 amino acids. Looked up from germline, CDR1 is MDHEN and CDR2 is SYDVKM. Trimming took 4 bases from V and 6 from J, leaving 13 bases between them. The CDR3 loop reads CASSSSWGINEQFF. The DNA for the CDR3 is TGTGCCAGCAGTTCCTCTTGGGGAATCAATGAGCAGTTCTTC.

The chain carries TRBV20-1 and TRBJ2-7; D uncertain. With 4 bases removed from V and 3 bases from J, the gap between germline ends came to 7 bases. CDR1 is DFQATT, CDR2 SNEGSKA, per germline (reference sequence). CDR3 length: 11 amino acids. Written as DNA, the CDR3 is TGCAGTGCTATTTTTCACTACGAGCAGTACTTC. This encodes CSAIFHYEQYF.

This clonotype was counted a few times. One end of the junction varies from germline; a read error may be responsible. The chain is built from TRBV12-3 or TRBV12-4 and TRBJ2-2, with TRBD2 matching over 7 bases. The CDR3 loop spans 15 amino acids. CDR3 residues: CASSTGASGTRELFF. CDR3 bases: TGTGCCAGCAGTACCGGGGCTAGCGGCACCCGGGAGCTGTTTTTT.

This clonotype was seen repeatedly, ten times or more. The V and J genes are TRBV5-1 and TRBJ2-2; D ambiguous. The V and J ends lost 1 base and 5 bases respectively, with 15 bases between them. The V gene's germline CDR1 is SGHRS and CDR2 YFSETQ. The CDR3 is 16 amino acids. CDR3 loop: CASSLTARSGTGELFF. The CDR3 nucleotides are TGCGCCAGCAGCTTGACTGCGAGGAGTGGGACCGGGGAGCTGTTTTTT.

The chain has TRBV28 and TRBJ1-2; D possibly corresponds to TRBD1 (5 bases). Germline values: CDR1 MDHEN, CDR2 SYDVKM. V was cut by 6 bases and J by 5 bases, with 25 bases left in between. The CDR3 has 17 amino acids. The CDR3 sequence: CASRIYGAARRGYGYTF. In DNA, the CDR3 is TGTGCCAGCAGAATCTACGGGGCCGCAAGGCGGGGGTATGGCTACACCTTC.

V gene TRBV3-2 combines with J gene TRBJ2-7. TRBV3-2 is marked as a pseudogene. The CDR3 runs to 16 residues. The CDR3 region is CASSQDRLKSVYEQYF. The CDR3 region has the DNA TGTGCCAGCAGCCAAGACCGTCTAAAAAGCGTGTACGAGCAGTACTTC.

This clonotype was counted at least ten times. This chain connects TRBV9 to TRBJ1-1; 7 bases agree with TRBD1. Germline V lookup: CDR1 SGDLS, CDR2 YYNGEE. This CDR3 is built from 15 residues. Unmatched junction bases numbered 5, after V lost 0 bases and J lost 3 bases. The CDR3 loop reads CASSVAGGPDTEAFF. The CDR3 region has the DNA TGTGCCAGCAGCGTAGCAGGGGGGCCAGACACTGAAGCTTTCTTT.

This clonotype was counted at least ten times. The chain combines TRBV27 with TRBJ2-5; D is perhaps TRBD2 (5 bases). Germline CDR1 and CDR2: MNHEY and SMNVEV (reference sequence). V was pared by 0 bases and J by 2 bases, with 19 bases between. There are 18 residues in the CDR3. DNA of the CDR3: TGTGCCAGCAGTTTATCAGGCATAGCGTTGGTGCCACAAGAGACCCAGTACTTC. This translates into CASSLSGIALVPQETQYF.

The chain links TRBV9 to TRBJ2-3; the D is unclear. The germline V gene encodes CDR1 SGDLS and CDR2 YYNGEE. The CDR3 is 15 residues long. The V end was cut by 1 base, the J end by 6 bases, with 15 bases between. The CDR3 sequence: CASSVSWVDSDTQYF. CDR3 sequence (DNA): TGTGCCAGCAGCGTATCCTGGGTTGATTCGGATACGCAGTATTTT.

This clonotype was counted many times. The chain couples TRBV28 to TRBJ2-1; D possibly corresponds to TRBD2 (5 bases). Between the trimmed V and J ends, which lost 4 bases and 4 bases, there was a span of 11 bases. The CDR3 covers 14 residues. Germline values: CDR1 MDHEN, CDR2 SYDVKM. CDR3 sequence reads: CASSSNRLYNEQFF. As DNA, the CDR3 is TGTGCCAGCAGTTCGAATAGACTATACAATGAGCAGTTCTTC.

This clonotype was detected ten times or more. The chain combines TRBV6-2 or TRBV6-3 with TRBJ1-1; no clear D. Germline V gene data show CDR1 as MNHEY and CDR2 as SVGEGT. The V end lost 0 bases, the J end lost 10 bases, and 12 bases lay between the germline ends. This CDR3 spans 13 amino acids. Here the CDR3 DNA reads TGTGCCAGCAGTTACTCCCAGACAATTCCAGCTTTCTTT. Protein sequence: CASSYSQTIPAFF.

This chain links TRBV6-1 with TRBJ2-7; 11 positions agree with TRBD1. The CDR3 loop spans 16 amino acids. CDR1 and CDR2 (germline): MNHNS, SASEGT. V was clipped by 2 bases and J by 5 bases; unmatched bases: 8. CDR3 region: CASSELKGQGGDEQYF. In DNA, the CDR3 is TGTGCCAGCAGTGAATTGAAGGGACAGGGGGGGGACGAGCAGTACTTC.

The chain carries TRBV11-2 and TRBJ1-1; a weak D match, TRBD1 (6 bases). Germline V gives CDR1 SGHAT, CDR2 FQNNGV. The CDR3 sequence is 18 residues long. V was clipped by 5 bases and J by 0 bases, with 22 bases between them. The CDR3 region is CASSRALGGRRMNTEAFF. CDR3 nucleotide sequence: TGTGCCAGCAGCCGGGCCTTGGGGGGCCGCCGGATGAACACTGAAGCTTTCTTT.

The table lists this clonotype with many counts. V usage is TRBV12-3 or TRBV12-4 and J usage is TRBJ2-1; D gene ambiguous. V dropped 5 bases and J dropped 6 bases, with 14 bases sitting between them. The CDR3 sequence is 14 residues long. The chain's CDR3 is CASSPKGFGNEQFF. DNA for the CDR3: TGTGCCAGCAGTCCTAAAGGGTTTGGCAATGAGCAGTTCTTC.

This clonotype was observed a few times. This chain uses TRBV6-1 with TRBJ2-3; the match to TRBD2 covers 7 bases. The trim removed 7 bases at V and 6 bases at J, leaving 10 bases unmatched. The CDR3 is 14 residues long. The germline CDR1 and CDR2 sequences are MNHNS and SASEGT. CDR3 in amino acids: CASTPGGGPDTQYF. Written as DNA, the CDR3 is TGTGCCAGCACTCCGGGGGGTGGTCCGGATACGCAGTATTTT.

This clonotype was seen at least ten times. The chain has TRBV3-1 and TRBJ2-6; D is unresolved. This CDR3 has 15 amino acids. Germline CDR1 and CDR2: LGHDT and YNNKEL (reference sequence). V lost 3 bases and J 0 bases, leaving 6 bases between the germline ends. CDR3 protein: CASSHHDSGANVLTF. The CDR3 DNA reads as TGTGCCAGCAGCCATCACGACTCTGGGGCCAACGTCCTGACTTTC.